This record concerns one T cell receptor beta chain sequence. These data originate in a study of blood T cell repertoires in COVID-19. Trimming stripped 3 bases from V and 0 bases from J, with 17 bases between. The germline V gene encodes CDR1 LGHNA and CDR2 YNFKEQ. This CDR3 region has 18 residues. Sequencing was performed with immunoSEQ multiplex PCR; in TCRdb, only in-frame clones are kept and a portion is missing. The table lists some 200,000 clones, around 80% of them singletons, with 7.2% in the top ten. The clonotype was recovered from a woman in her 70s with acute or convalescent COVID-19. The chain employs TRBV4-2 and TRBJ2-2, with D tentatively TRBD1 (5 bases). Sequencing was carried out using peripheral blood. CDR3 coding DNA: TGTGCCAGCAGCCAGCAAACAGGAGCGATCGCGAACACCGGGGAGCTGTTTTTT. It yields the protein CASSQQTGAIANTGELFF.